This T cell receptor beta chain stems from a study of blood T cells in healthy people across ages. About the research overall: The template switching approach captured approximately one barcoded beta molecule for every two T cells.

The second PCR ran roughly 7 to 12 cycles with a sample-barcoded 5' primer and J-beta primers. Per-sample output comprised a minimum of 2.5 million paired-end reads containing CDR3. MiXCR, run by TCRdb on the 5' RACE reads, gives a single entry per CDR3 protein. The sample lists roughly 1.9 million distinct CDR3 sequences; 39% were seen once. Trimming removed 4 bases from V and 5 bases from J, with 15 bases in between. Germline V gene data show CDR1 as SGHRS and CDR2 as YFSETQ. The CDR3 sequence is 14 residues long. Whole-study results and caveats: The long-lived group displayed more naive CD4+ cells, plus higher diversity, than the aged donors did. Estimates drawn from one million T cells were deemed to understate diversity.

This clonotype has a handful of counts. Its antigen is not identified. The gene calls are TRBV5-1 and TRBJ1-1; D may be TRBD1 (6 bases). The receptor's source is a human donor in good health. Sequenced: blood. This CDR3 is CASSKDSSRTEAFF. CDR3 in DNA: TGCGCCAGCAGCAAGGACAGCTCTCGAACTGAAGCTTTCTTT.